This T cell receptor beta chain was documented in a study of human CD8 memory T cell subsets. This clonotype is medium-sized (0.01 to 0.1%) by frequency. The antigen is unknown. CCR7+ PD-1+ TIGIT+ early memory CD8+ cells with dysfunctional traits were TPEX. Enriched by negative magnetic separation, total CD8+ T cells were obtained. From duplicate vials of about 160,000 sorted CD8+ T cells per subset, RNA was isolated. Researchers made TCR beta libraries via UMI-labeled 5' RACE. TCRdb re-called the 5' RACE reads and catalogs CDR3 proteins one per entry, DNA excluded. In total, the table holds 6,000 to 7,500 distinct CDR3 sequences. In germline, CDR1 is SGHAT, CDR2 FQNNGV. This CDR3 comprises 12 residues. Broader study findings: Effector memory subsets were less diverse than the similarly diverse stem-like memory and precursor exhausted subsets. The overlap between stem-like memory and precursor exhausted T cell repertoires was minimal.

V gene TRBV11-2 combines with J gene TRBJ2-7. This receptor was obtained from a human donor in good health. What was sequenced was CD8+ T cells from PBMCs. CDR3 residues: CASSNQASEQYF.